The 20 T cell receptor beta chains given below trace back to one sample, sequenced in a study of T cell clones after liver transplantation. TCRdb's table, derived via immunoSEQ multiplex PCR, lists solely in-frame clones and lacks some. This table has tens of thousands of clones, over 70% appearing once. Sample: CD4+ T cells from blood, taken before liver transplant. The receptor set was obtained from a human donor who received a liver transplant.

This clone was observed a few times. This rearrangement joins TRBV7-9 to TRBJ2-7; 7 positions match TRBD2. V lost 6 bases, J lost 1 base, and 9 bases stayed unmatched. From germline, CDR1 is SEHNR and CDR2 FQNEAQ (reference sequence). The CDR3 length is 15 residues. The chain's CDR3 is CASSRQRGVSYEQYF. For the CDR3, the DNA is TGTGCCAGCAGTCGGCAACGGGGGGTATCCTACGAGCAGTACTTC.

This clone was recorded once. The V and J genes are TRBV4-1 and TRBJ2-7; D is uncertain. The CDR3 runs 15 residues. Deletions cut 5 bases from V and 0 bases from J, with 14 bases between. Germline values: CDR1 MGHRA, CDR2 YSYEKL. The CDR3 here is CASSLKVTDSYEQYF. In nucleotides, the CDR3 is TGCGCCAGCAGCTTAAAGGTGACTGACTCCTACGAGCAGTACTTC.

This clone was picked up a small number of times. The genes are TRBV7-2 and TRBJ2-2; D is perhaps TRBD2 (5 bases). Trimming pared 1 base from V and 4 bases from J, leaving 10 bases between. This CDR3 comprises 15 residues. Looked up from germline, CDR1 is SGHTA and CDR2 is FQGNSA. The CDR3 here is CASSLEARGTGELFF. The CDR3 nucleotides read TGTGCCAGCAGCTTAGAGGCACGGGGCACCGGGGAGCTGTTTTTT.

The chain employs TRBV13 and TRBJ2-3, with D tentatively TRBD1 (5 bases). CDR3 length: 15 amino acids. V lost 5 bases and J 0 bases, leaving 12 bases between the germline ends. CDR1 and CDR2 from the germline V gene are PRHDT and FYEKMQ (reference sequence). CDR3 coding DNA: TGTGCCAGCAGCGGAGACAGATTCAGCACAGATACGCAGTATTTT. It translates to CASSGDRFSTDTQYF.

This clone occurred a few times. This chain connects TRBV28 to TRBJ1-6, with 9 bases that match TRBD1. This CDR3 is built from 15 residues. Germline lookup yields CDR1 MDHEN and CDR2 SYDVKM. The V gene end was trimmed by 6 bases and the J gene end by 5 bases; junction bases not matched to a gene: 5. The CDR3: CASSEQGANNSPLHF. CDR3 coding DNA: TGTGCCAGCAGCGAACAGGGGGCAAATAATTCACCCCTCCACTTT.

The V gene is TRBV9, the J gene TRBJ1-6; a weak D match, TRBD1 (5 bases). The CDR3 runs to 16 residues. Germline lookup yields CDR1 SGDLS and CDR2 YYNGEE. Trimming left V 1 base short and J 7 bases short, with 15 bases between. The CDR3 region is CASSVSPTASNSPLHF. CDR3 coding DNA: TGTGCCAGCAGCGTATCCCCGACAGCTTCCAATTCACCCCTCCACTTT. The whole variable domain, remainder taken from reference TRBV9 and TRBJ1-6, is DSGVTQTPKHLITATGQRVTLRCSPRSGDLSVYWYQQSLDQGLQFLIQYYNGEERAKGNILERFSAQQFPDLHSELNLSSLELGDSALYFCASSVSPTASNSPLHFGNGTRLTVT.

The rearrangement uses TRBV25-1 and TRBJ1-3; D unresolved. The CDR3 runs to 15 residues. V was pared by 3 bases and J by 2 bases, with 11 bases between. The germline V gene encodes CDR1 MGHDK and CDR2 SYGVNS. The CDR3 sequence is CASSDSRVTGNTIYF. The CDR3 DNA sequence: TGTGCCAGCAGTGATTCGAGGGTCACTGGAAACACCATATATTTT.

The genes are TRBV27 and TRBJ1-6; the D is unclear. From germline, CDR1 is MNHEY and CDR2 SMNVEV (reference sequence). V was cut by 7 bases and J by 6 bases, with 10 bases left in between. CDR3 length equals 13 residues. The CDR3 sequence: CASTRSINSPLHF. DNA of the CDR3: TGTGCCAGCACTCGGAGCATTAATTCACCCCTCCACTTT.

The V and J genes are TRBV7-6 and TRBJ2-3; 7 nucleotides align to TRBD2. Losses at the gene ends were 5 bases for V and 0 bases for J; bases not matched to a gene: 8. The CDR3 length is 16 residues. The germline V gene encodes CDR1 SGHVS and CDR2 FNYEAQ. CDR3 nucleotide sequence: TGTGCCAGCAGCCCAAGCGGGGCCTTTAGCACAGATACGCAGTATTTT. Encoded protein: CASSPSGAFSTDTQYF.

This clone was found once. The V call is TRBV7-6, the J call TRBJ2-5; D possibly corresponds to TRBD1 (5 bases). Germline V gene data show CDR1 as SGHVS and CDR2 as FNYEAQ. With 2 bases removed from V and 5 bases from J, the gap between germline ends came to 9 bases. The length of the CDR3 is 13 residues. The CDR3 DNA follows: TGTGCCAGCAGCTTACAGGGATGGGAGACCCAGTACTTC. It codes for CASSLQGWETQYF.

The gene calls are TRBV29-1 and TRBJ1-4; tentative D call: TRBD1 (6 bases). CDR1 is SQVTM and CDR2 is ANQGSEA in the germline V gene. V shed 6 bases and J shed 6 bases, with 14 bases lying between them. The CDR3 contains 13 residues. The CDR3 nucleotides read TGCAGCGTAGGGGGACAAGGGGATGAAAAACTGTTTTTT. Protein: CSVGGQGDEKLFF.

This clone was seen only a few times. The chain is built from TRBV7-2 and TRBJ1-5; possible D gene TRBD1, 6 bases. The length of the CDR3 is 15 residues. In germline, CDR1 is SGHTA, CDR2 FQGNSA. V was trimmed by 0 bases and J by 4 bases, leaving 10 bases between them. The CDR3 loop is CASSLAWTVNQPQHF. The CDR3 DNA reads as TGTGCCAGCAGCTTAGCATGGACAGTTAATCAGCCCCAGCATTTT.

This chain links TRBV5-1 with TRBJ2-1, with 13 bases that match TRBD2. Unmatched junction bases numbered 10, after V lost 4 bases and J lost 9 bases. This CDR3 spans 16 amino acids. Per germline, CDR1 SGHRS and CDR2 YFSETQ. The CDR3 DNA reads as TGCGCCAGCAGCGTTCCACTAGCGGGGGGGCCGGGTGAGCAGTTCTTC. It yields the protein CASSVPLAGGPGEQFF.

This clone appeared once. The rearrangement uses TRBV25-1 and TRBJ2-2; D possibly corresponds to TRBD1 (5 bases). Trimming cost V 3 bases and J 3 bases, with 11 bases left between them. There are 15 residues in the CDR3. CDR1 is MGHDK, CDR2 SYGVNS, per germline. The DNA for the CDR3 is TGTGCCAGCAGTGAGATACAGGCGTACACCGGGGAGCTGTTTTTT. It encodes CASSEIQAYTGELFF.

V is TRBV29-1 and J is TRBJ2-3; possibly TRBD2 for D (5 bases). The CDR3 covers 14 residues. V lost 6 bases and J 0 bases, leaving 13 bases between the germline ends. CDR1 and CDR2 from the germline V gene are SQVTM and ANQGSEA. CDR3 bases: TGCAGCGTGATAAACCGGACTAGCACAGATACGCAGTATTTT. Amino acids: CSVINRTSTDTQYF.

The V and J genes are TRBV7-3 and TRBJ2-1, with D unresolved. This CDR3 is built from 14 residues. Germline loops: CDR1 SGHTA, CDR2 FQGTGA. Trimming stripped 4 bases from V and 6 bases from J, with 13 bases between. This CDR3 is CASSWLSSTNEQFF. DNA for the CDR3: TGTGCCAGCAGCTGGTTGAGCTCAACCAATGAGCAGTTCTTC.

The genes are TRBV4-1 and TRBJ1-1; no firm D call. V was trimmed by 0 bases and J by 1 base, leaving 9 bases between them. The CDR3 totals 15 residues. The germline V gene has CDR1 MGHRA and CDR2 YSYEKL. The CDR3 region is CASSQDDPGNTEAFF. In nucleotides, the CDR3 is TGCGCCAGCAGCCAAGACGACCCAGGGAACACTGAAGCTTTCTTT.

The chain uses TRBV27 and TRBJ1-6; weak D call: TRBD1 (5 bases). Germline values: CDR1 MNHEY, CDR2 SMNVEV (reference sequence). Trimming removed 6 bases at V and 5 bases at J, with 11 bases between. The CDR3 is 14 residues long. Here the CDR3 reads CASRQGLDNSPLHF. Here the CDR3 DNA reads TGTGCCAGCAGGCAGGGTCTGGATAATTCACCCCTCCACTTT.

This clone was seen only a few times. CDR3 residues: CASWRDPIGGRKAFF. CDR3 in DNA: TGTGCCAGCTGGCGAGACCCGATTGGGGGCCGAAAGGCTTTCTTT. This chain links TRBV27 with TRBJ1-1, with D perhaps matching TRBD1 (6 bases). Trimming pared 8 bases from V and 11 bases from J, leaving 27 bases between. Germline loops: CDR1 MNHEY, CDR2 SMNVEV (reference sequence). The CDR3 has 15 residues.

J is TRBJ2-7 and V is TRBV9; TRBD1 agrees at 8 bases. CDR3 length: 15 amino acids. The V gene's germline CDR1 is SGDLS and CDR2 YYNGEE. Trimming removed 3 bases from V and 3 bases from J; junction bases left unmatched: 8. CDR3 nucleotide sequence: TGTGCCAGCAGCGCAGCGGACAGGGCGGGCTACGAGCAGTACTTC. Its translation is CASSAADRAGYEQYF. The full variable domain, in which reference TRBV9 and TRBJ2-7 provide the parts outside the CDR3, is DSGVTQTPKHLITATGQRVTLRCSPRSGDLSVYWYQQSLDQGLQFLIQYYNGEERAKGNILERFSAQQFPDLHSELNLSSLELGDSALYFCASSAADRAGYEQYFGPGTRLTVT.